The clone carrying this TCR beta chain was seen ten or more times. Its antigen is not known. J was trimmed by 3 bases and V by 3 bases; bases with no gene match: 6. The CDR3 covers 17 residues. Germline V lookup: CDR1 SGHDN, CDR2 FVKESK. TCRdb independently ran MiXCR on the reads; one entry per CDR3 protein. Here the sample spans 450,000 to 550,000 distinct CDR3 sequences, approximately 15% being singletons. These data come from a study of T cell repertoires in cytomegalovirus infection. Overall study context: Public TCR beta signatures provided an indication of both CMV infection and a matching HLA type. Study-level results: In two of eight donors, the top clonotype was HLA-C-restricted CMV-specific. Cumulative public TCR beta family frequency identified CMV carriers with the relevant HLA.

The material sequenced was CD8+ T cells from PBMCs. This sequence joins TRBV14 and TRBJ2-1; TRBD2 aligns across 12 bases. This TCR derives from a human donor in good health (CMV status not recorded). Some clones in this sample may be carry-over from other donors' samples. The CDR3: CASSHPPTSGGYNEQFF. The CDR3 nucleotides read TGTGCCAGCAGCCACCCACCGACTAGCGGGGGCTACAATGAGCAGTTCTTC.